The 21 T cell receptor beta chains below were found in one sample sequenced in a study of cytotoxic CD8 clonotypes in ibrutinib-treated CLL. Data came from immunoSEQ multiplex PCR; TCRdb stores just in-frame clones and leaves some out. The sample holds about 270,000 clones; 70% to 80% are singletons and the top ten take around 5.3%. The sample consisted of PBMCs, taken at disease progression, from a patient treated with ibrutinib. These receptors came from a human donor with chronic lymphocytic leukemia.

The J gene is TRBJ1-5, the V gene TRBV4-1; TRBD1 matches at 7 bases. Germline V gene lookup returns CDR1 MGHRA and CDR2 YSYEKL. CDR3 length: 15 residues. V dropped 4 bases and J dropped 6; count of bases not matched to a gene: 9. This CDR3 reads CASSLFDRVGQPQHF. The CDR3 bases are TGCGCCAGCAGCCTATTCGACAGGGTAGGTCAGCCCCAGCATTTT.

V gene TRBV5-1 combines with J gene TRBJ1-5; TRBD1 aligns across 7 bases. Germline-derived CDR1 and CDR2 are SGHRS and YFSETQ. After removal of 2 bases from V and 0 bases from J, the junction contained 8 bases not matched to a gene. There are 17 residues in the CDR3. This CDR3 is CASSFGTGTDSNQPQHF. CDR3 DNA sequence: TGCGCCAGCAGCTTTGGCACCGGGACAGATAGCAATCAGCCCCAGCATTTT.

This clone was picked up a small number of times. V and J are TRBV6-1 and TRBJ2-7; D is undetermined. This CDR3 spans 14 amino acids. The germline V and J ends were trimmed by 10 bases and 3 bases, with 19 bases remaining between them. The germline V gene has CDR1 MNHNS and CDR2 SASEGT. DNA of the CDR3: TGTGCCACTATCTCCCAAACCGTTGGCTACGAGCAGTACTTC. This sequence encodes CATISQTVGYEQYF.

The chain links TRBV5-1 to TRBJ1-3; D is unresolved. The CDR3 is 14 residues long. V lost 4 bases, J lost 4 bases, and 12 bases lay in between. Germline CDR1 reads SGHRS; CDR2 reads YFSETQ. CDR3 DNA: TGCGCCAGCAGCCCCCCGGCTCCCGGAAACACCATATATTTT. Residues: CASSPPAPGNTIYF.

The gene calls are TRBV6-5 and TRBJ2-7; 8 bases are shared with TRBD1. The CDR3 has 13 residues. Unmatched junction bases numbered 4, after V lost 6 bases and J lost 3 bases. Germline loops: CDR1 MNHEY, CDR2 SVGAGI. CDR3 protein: CASRDRDHYEQYF. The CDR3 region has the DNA TGTGCCAGCAGGGACAGGGACCACTACGAGCAGTACTTC.

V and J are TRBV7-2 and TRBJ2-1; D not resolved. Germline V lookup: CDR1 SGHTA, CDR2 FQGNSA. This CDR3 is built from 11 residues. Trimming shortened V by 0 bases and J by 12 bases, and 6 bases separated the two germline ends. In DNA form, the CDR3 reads TGTGCCAGCAGCTTAGCTAGGAGGCAGTTCTTC. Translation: CASSLARRQFF.

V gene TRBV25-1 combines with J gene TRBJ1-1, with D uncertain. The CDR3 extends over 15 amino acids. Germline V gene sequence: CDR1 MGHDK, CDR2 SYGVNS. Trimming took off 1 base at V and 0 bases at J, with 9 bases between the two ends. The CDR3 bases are TGTGCCAGCAGTGAATTTAAGACGGTGAACACTGAAGCTTTCTTT. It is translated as CASSEFKTVNTEAFF.

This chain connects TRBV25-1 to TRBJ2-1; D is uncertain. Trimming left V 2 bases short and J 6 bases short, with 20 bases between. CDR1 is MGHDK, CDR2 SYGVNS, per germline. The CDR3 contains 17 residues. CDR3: CASSEPARVLYGNEQFF. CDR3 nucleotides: TGTGCCAGCAGTGAACCCGCCCGGGTTCTCTATGGCAATGAGCAGTTCTTC.

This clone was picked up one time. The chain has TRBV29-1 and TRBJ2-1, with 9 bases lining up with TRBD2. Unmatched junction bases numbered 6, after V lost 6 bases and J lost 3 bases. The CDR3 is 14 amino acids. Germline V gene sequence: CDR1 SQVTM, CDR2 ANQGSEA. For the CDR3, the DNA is TGCAGCGTCTTTAGCGGGAGAGGCTACAATGAGCAGTTCTTC. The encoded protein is CSVFSGRGYNEQFF.

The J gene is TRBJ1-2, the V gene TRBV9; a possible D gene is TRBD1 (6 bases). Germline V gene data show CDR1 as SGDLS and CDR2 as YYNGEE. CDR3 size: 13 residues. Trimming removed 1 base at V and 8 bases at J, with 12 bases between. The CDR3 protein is CASSVLQGGGYTF. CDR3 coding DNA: TGTGCCAGCAGCGTACTTCAAGGGGGAGGCTACACCTTC.

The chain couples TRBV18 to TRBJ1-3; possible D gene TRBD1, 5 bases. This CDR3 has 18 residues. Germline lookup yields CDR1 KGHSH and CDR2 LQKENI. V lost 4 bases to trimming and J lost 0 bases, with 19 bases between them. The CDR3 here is CASSLLGPRGLSGNTIYF. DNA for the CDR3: TGTGCCAGCTCACTTCTTGGTCCCCGGGGCCTCTCTGGAAACACCATATATTTT.

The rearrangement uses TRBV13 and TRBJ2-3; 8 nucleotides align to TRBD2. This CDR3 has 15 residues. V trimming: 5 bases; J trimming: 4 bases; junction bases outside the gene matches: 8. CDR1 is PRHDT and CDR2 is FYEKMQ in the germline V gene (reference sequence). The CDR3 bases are TGTGCCAGCAGCCCAGGCGGACTAGCCCCAGATACGCAGTATTTT. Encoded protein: CASSPGGLAPDTQYF.

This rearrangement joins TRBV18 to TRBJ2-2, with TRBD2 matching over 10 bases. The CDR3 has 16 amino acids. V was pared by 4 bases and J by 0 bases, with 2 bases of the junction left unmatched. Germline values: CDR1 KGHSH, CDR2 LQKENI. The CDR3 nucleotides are TGTGCCAGCTCACTCCTAGCGGGAGCGAACACCGGGGAGCTGTTTTTT. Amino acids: CASSLLAGANTGELFF.

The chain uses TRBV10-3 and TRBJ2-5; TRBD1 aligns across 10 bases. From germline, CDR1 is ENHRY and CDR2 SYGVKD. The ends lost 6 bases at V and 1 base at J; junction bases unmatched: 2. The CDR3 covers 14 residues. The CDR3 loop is CAIRGDRGQETQYF. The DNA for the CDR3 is TGTGCCATCAGGGGGGACAGGGGCCAAGAGACCCAGTACTTC.

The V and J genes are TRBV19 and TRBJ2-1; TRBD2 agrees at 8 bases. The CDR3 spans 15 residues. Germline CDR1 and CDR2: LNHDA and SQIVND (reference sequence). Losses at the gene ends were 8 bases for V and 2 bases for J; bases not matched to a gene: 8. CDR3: CASGRGGGTYNEQFF. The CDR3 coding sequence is TGTGCCAGTGGAAGAGGCGGGGGGACCTACAATGAGCAGTTCTTC.

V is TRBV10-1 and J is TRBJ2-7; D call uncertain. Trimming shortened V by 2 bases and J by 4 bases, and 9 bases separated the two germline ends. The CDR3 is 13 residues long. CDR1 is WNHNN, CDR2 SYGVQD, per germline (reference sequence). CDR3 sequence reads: CASSELPRYEQYF. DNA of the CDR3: TGCGCCAGCAGTGAGCTCCCAAGGTACGAGCAGTACTTC.

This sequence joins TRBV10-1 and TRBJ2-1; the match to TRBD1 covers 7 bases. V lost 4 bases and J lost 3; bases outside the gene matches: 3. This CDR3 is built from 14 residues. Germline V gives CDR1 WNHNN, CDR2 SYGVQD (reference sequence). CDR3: CASSGGGIYNEQFF. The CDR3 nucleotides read TGCGCCAGCAGTGGAGGGGGCATCTACAATGAGCAGTTCTTC.

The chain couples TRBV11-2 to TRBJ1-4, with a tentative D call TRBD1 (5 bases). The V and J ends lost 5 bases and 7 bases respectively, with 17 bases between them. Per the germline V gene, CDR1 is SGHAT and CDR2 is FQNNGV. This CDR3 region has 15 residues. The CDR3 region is CASSHNWERGEKLFF. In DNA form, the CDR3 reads TGTGCCAGCAGCCATAACTGGGAAAGGGGTGAAAAACTGTTTTTT. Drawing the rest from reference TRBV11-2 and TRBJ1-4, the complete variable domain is EAGVAQSPRYKIIEKRQSVAFWCNPISGHATLYWYQQILGQGPKLLIQFQNNGVVDDSQLPKDRFSAERLKGVDSTLKIQPAKLEDSAVYLCASSHNWERGEKLFFGSGTQLSVL.

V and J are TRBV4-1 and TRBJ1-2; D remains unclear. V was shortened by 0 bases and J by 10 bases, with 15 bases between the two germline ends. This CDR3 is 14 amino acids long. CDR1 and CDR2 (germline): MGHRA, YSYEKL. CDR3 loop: CASSQDGRTVFYTF. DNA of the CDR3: TGCGCCAGCAGCCAAGACGGCAGGACTGTATTCTACACCTTC.

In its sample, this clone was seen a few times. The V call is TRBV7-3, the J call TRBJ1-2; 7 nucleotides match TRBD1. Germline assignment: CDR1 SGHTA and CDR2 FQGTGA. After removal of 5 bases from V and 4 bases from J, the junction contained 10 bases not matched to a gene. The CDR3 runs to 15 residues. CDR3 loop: CASSPRGTAFYGYTF. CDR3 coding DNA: TGTGCCAGCAGCCCCCGAGGGACAGCTTTCTATGGCTACACCTTC.

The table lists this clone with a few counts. DNA for the CDR3: TGTGCCAGCAGCCCTGACAGGGGTAATGAAAAACTGTTTTTT. The encoded protein is CASSPDRGNEKLFF. V is TRBV9 and J is TRBJ1-4; 8 nucleotides line up with TRBD1. Germline V gene lookup returns CDR1 SGDLS and CDR2 YYNGEE. The trim removed 4 bases at V and 4 bases at J, leaving 3 bases unmatched. This CDR3 has 14 amino acids.